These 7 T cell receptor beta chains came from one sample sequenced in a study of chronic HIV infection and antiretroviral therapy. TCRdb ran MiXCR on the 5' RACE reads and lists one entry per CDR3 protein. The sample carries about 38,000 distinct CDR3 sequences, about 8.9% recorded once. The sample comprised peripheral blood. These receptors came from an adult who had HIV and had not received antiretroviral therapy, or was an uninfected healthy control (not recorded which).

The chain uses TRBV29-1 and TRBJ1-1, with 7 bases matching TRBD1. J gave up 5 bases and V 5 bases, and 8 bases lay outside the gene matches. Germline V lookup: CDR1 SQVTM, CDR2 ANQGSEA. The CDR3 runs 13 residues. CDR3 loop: CSVPSQGWTEAFF. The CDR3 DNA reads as TGCAGCGTTCCCTCACAGGGGTGGACTGAAGCTTTCTTT.

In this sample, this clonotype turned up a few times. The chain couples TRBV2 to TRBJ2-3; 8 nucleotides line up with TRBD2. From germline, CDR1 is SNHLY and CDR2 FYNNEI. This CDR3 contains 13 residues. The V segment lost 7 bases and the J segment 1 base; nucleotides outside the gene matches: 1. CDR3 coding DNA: TGTGCCAGCACTAGCGGGCGCACAGATACGCAGTATTTT. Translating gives CASTSGRTDTQYF. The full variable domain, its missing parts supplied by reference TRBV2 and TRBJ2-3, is EPEVTQTPSHQVTQMGQEVILRCVPISNHLYFYWYRQILGQKVEFLVSFYNNEISEKSEIFDDQFSVERPDGSNFTLKIRSTKLEDSAMYFCASTSGRTDTQYFGPGTRLTVL.

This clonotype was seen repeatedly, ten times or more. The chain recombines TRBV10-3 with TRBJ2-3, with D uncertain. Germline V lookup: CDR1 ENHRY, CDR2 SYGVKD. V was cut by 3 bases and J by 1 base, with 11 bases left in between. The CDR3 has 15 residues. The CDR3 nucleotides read TGTGCCATCAGTGATGTGACACAACGCACAGATACGCAGTATTTT. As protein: CAISDVTQRTDTQYF.

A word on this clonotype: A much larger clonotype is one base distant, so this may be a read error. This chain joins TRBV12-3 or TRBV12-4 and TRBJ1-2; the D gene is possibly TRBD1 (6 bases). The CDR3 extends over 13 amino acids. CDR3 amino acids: CATMLDRNYGYNF. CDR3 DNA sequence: TGTGCCACTATGTTGGACAGAAACTATGGCTACAACTTC.

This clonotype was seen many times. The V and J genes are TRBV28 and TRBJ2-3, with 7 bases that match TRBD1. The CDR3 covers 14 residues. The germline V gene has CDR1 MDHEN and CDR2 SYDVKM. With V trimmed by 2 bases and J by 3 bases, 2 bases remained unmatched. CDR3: CASSLTGETDTQYF. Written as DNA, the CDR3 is TGTGCCAGCAGTTTAACAGGGGAAACAGATACGCAGTATTTT.

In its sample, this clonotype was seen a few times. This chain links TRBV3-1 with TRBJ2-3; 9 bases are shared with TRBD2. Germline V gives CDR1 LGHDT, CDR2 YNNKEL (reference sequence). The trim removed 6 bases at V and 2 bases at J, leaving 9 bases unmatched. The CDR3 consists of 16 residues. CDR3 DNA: TGTGCCAGCAGGTACAGCGGGAGGCCAAACACAGATACGCAGTATTTT. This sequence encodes CASRYSGRPNTDTQYF.

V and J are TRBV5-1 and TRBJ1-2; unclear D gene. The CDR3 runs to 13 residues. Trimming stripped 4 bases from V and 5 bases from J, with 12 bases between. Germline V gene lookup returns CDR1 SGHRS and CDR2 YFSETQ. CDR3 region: CASSTAVSYGYTF. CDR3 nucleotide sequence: TGCGCCAGCAGCACCGCAGTTTCGTATGGCTACACCTTC.